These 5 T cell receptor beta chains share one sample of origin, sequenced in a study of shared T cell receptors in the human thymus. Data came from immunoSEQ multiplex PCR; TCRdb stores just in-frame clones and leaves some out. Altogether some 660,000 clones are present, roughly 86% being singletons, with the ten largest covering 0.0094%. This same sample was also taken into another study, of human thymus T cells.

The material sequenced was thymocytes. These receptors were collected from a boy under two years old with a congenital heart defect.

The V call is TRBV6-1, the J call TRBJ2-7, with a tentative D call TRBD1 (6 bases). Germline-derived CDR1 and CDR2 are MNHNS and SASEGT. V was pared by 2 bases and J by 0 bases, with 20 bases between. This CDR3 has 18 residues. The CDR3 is CASSETPPRTARSYEQYF. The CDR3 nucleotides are TGTGCCAGCAGTGAAACTCCTCCCCGGACAGCTCGCTCCTACGAGCAGTACTTC.

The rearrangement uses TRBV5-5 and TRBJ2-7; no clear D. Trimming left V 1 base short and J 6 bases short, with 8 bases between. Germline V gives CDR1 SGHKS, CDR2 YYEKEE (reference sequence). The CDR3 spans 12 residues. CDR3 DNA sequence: TGTGCCAGCAGCTTGATACTATCCGAGCAGTACTTC. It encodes CASSLILSEQYF.

The CDR3 sequence: CASSLLGANTGELFF. DNA for the CDR3: TGCGCCAGCAGCTTACTCGGGGCGAACACCGGGGAGCTGTTTTTT. V is TRBV5-1 and J is TRBJ2-2; D may be TRBD2 (5 bases). The germline CDR1 and CDR2 sequences are SGHRS and YFSETQ. The CDR3 totals 15 residues. V was pared by 2 bases and J by 0 bases, with 8 bases between.

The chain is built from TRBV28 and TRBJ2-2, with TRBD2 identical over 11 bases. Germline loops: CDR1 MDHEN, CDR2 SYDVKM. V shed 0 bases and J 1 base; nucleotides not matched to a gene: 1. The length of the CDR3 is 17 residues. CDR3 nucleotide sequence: TGTGCCAGCAGTTTATGGGGACTAGCGGAGAACACCGGGGAGCTGTTTTTT. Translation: CASSLWGLAENTGELFF.

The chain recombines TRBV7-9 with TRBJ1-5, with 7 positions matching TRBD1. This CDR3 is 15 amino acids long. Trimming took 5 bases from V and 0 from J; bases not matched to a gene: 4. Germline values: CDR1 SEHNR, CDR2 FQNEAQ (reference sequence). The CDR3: CASSTGQNSNQPQHF. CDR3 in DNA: TGTGCCAGCAGCACGGGACAGAATAGCAATCAGCCCCAGCATTTT. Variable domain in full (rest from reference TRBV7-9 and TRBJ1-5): DTGVSQNPRHKITKRGQNVTFRCDPISEHNRLYWYRQTLGQGPEFLTYFQNEAQLEKSRLLSDRFSAERPKGSFSTLEIQRTEQGDSAMYLCASSTGQNSNQPQHFGDGTRLSIL.